The rows below give T cell receptor beta chains drawn from one sample of a study of response to subunit inactivated influenza vaccine. TCRdb called the RT-PCR reads again in MiXCR, with one record for every CDR3 protein. The sample consists of about 500,000 distinct CDR3 sequences, 16% of them appearing once. Sequencing used CD4+ T cells sorted from PBMCs, obtained around 25 months after vaccination. The receptors stem from a man aged 45 to 70 who received an inactivated influenza vaccine. CDR3s include the opening cysteine and the closing phenylalanine or tryptophan. Fields, in order: CDR3 DNA, CDR3 protein, V gene, D gene, clone size, J gene. A D gene is named only where the DNA matches it firmly. Clone size appears in some rows only: once, few, many, or a class for an expanded clone.

CDR3nt: TGTGCCAGCAGTTTATCGGGACTAGCGGGGGTTTCGTTCACAGATACGCAGTATTTT
CDR3aa: CASSLSGLAGVSFTDTQYF
v_gene: TRBV28
d_gene: TRBD2
abundance: many
j_gene: TRBJ2-3

CDR3nt: TGTGCCAGCAGTTTTTTAACTAGCGGGCCCTCCTACGAGCAGTACTTC
CDR3aa: CASSFLTSGPSYEQYF
v_gene: TRBV28
d_gene: TRBD2
abundance: -
j_gene: TRBJ2-7

CDR3nt: TGTGCCAGCAGCCAAGAAAACACCTTGGGGGTGGATACGCAGTATTTT
CDR3aa: CASSQENTLGVDTQYF
v_gene: TRBV14
d_gene: -
abundance: -
j_gene: TRBJ2-3

CDR3nt: TGCAGCGTTGAAATGGGACAGGGGGCAACCAGCGAGCAGTACTTC
CDR3aa: CSVEMGQGATSEQYF
v_gene: TRBV29-1
d_gene: TRBD1
abundance: -
j_gene: TRBJ2-7

CDR3nt: TGTGCCAGCAGCCCCCATGCCGGGACAGGCAGAGACAATGAGCAGTTCTTC
CDR3aa: CASSPHAGTGRDNEQFF
v_gene: TRBV12-3/TRBV12-4
d_gene: TRBD1
abundance: many
j_gene: TRBJ2-1

CDR3nt: TGTGCCGCCCGCCCGGGAGGGCTCCGAGATGGCTACACCTTC
CDR3aa: CAARPGGLRDGYTF
v_gene: TRBV6-2/TRBV6-3
d_gene: -
abundance: -
j_gene: TRBJ1-2

CDR3nt: TGTGCCAGCAGTCCACCGGACAGGAACAATGAGCAGTTCTTC
CDR3aa: CASSPPDRNNEQFF
v_gene: TRBV28
d_gene: TRBD1
abundance: -
j_gene: TRBJ2-1

CDR3nt: TGTGCCAGCAGCTTAAATTTTGCGGACAATGAGCAGTTCTTC
CDR3aa: CASSLNFADNEQFF
v_gene: TRBV7-6
d_gene: -
abundance: -
j_gene: TRBJ2-1

CDR3nt: TGTGCCAGCAGTCCGCTAGCCCGGGGCTACGAGCAGTACTTC
CDR3aa: CASSPLARGYEQYF
v_gene: TRBV12-3/TRBV12-4
d_gene: -
abundance: -
j_gene: TRBJ2-7

CDR3nt: TGTGCCATCAGTGAACGGGACGGCAATCAGCCCCAGCATTTT
CDR3aa: CAISERDGNQPQHF
v_gene: TRBV10-3
d_gene: -
abundance: -
j_gene: TRBJ1-5

CDR3nt: TGCAGTGCTAGCCAGGGACTTAAGGGGTATGGCTACACCTTC
CDR3aa: CSASQGLKGYGYTF
v_gene: TRBV20-1
d_gene: -
abundance: -
j_gene: TRBJ1-2

CDR3nt: TGCAGTGCTAGTCGGGCGGGAGGGACTTATTACAATGAGCAGTTCTTC
CDR3aa: CSASRAGGTYYNEQFF
v_gene: TRBV20-1
d_gene: TRBD2
abundance: few
j_gene: TRBJ2-1

CDR3nt: TGTGCCAGCAGAGGACTGGAGGGAGTCTACGAGCAGTACTTC
CDR3aa: CASRGLEGVYEQYF
v_gene: TRBV6-2/TRBV6-3
d_gene: -
abundance: many
j_gene: TRBJ2-7

CDR3nt: TGTGCCAGCAGTCCCCTCTCGGACCGCTACGAGCAGTACTTC
CDR3aa: CASSPLSDRYEQYF
v_gene: TRBV6-1
d_gene: -
abundance: many
j_gene: TRBJ2-7

CDR3nt: TGTGCCAGCAGTTCTCCCACCGAGTGGGCGGGCACCGGGGAGCTGTTTTTT
CDR3aa: CASSSPTEWAGTGELFF
v_gene: TRBV28
d_gene: -
abundance: many
j_gene: TRBJ2-2

CDR3nt: TGTGCCAGCAGCCAAGGACAGGTTTACACCTACGAGCAGTACTTC
CDR3aa: CASSQGQVYTYEQYF
v_gene: TRBV4-2
d_gene: -
abundance: many
j_gene: TRBJ2-7

CDR3nt: TGTGCCAGCAAAAGGGAGAGTTGGGATACGCAGTATTTT
CDR3aa: CASKRESWDTQYF
v_gene: TRBV25-1
d_gene: -
abundance: few
j_gene: TRBJ2-3

CDR3nt: TGTGCCAGCAGCTTCGGGACAGGAGGTGAAAAACTGTTTTTT
CDR3aa: CASSFGTGGEKLFF
v_gene: TRBV5-1
d_gene: TRBD1
abundance: many
j_gene: TRBJ1-4

CDR3nt: TGCAGCGTTGATAAGGGGGCGGAGACCCAGTACTTC
CDR3aa: CSVDKGAETQYF
v_gene: TRBV29-1
d_gene: TRBD1
abundance: many
j_gene: TRBJ2-5

CDR3nt: TGCGCCAGCAGCCCGGACCCTTCCAGCTCCTACGAGCAGTACTTC
CDR3aa: CASSPDPSSSYEQYF
v_gene: TRBV5-1
d_gene: -
abundance: -
j_gene: TRBJ2-7

CDR3nt: TGTGCCAGTAGTGTCCCATTGGCAGGAAGGTACGAGCAGTACTTC
CDR3aa: CASSVPLAGRYEQYF
v_gene: TRBV19
d_gene: -
abundance: -
j_gene: TRBJ2-7

CDR3nt: TGTGCCAGCACTCGACAGACGAACACCGGGGAGCTGTTTTTT
CDR3aa: CASTRQTNTGELFF
v_gene: TRBV27
d_gene: -
abundance: few
j_gene: TRBJ2-2

CDR3nt: TGTGCCAGCAGTTTAGCAACTAGCGGGAGATCCGAGCAGTACTTC
CDR3aa: CASSLATSGRSEQYF
v_gene: TRBV12-3/TRBV12-4
d_gene: TRBD2
abundance: few
j_gene: TRBJ2-7

CDR3nt: TGTGCCAGCAGCCCCGGACAGGGCCTCTGGCCCCAGCATTTT
CDR3aa: CASSPGQGLWPQHF
v_gene: TRBV6-2/TRBV6-3
d_gene: TRBD1
abundance: -
j_gene: TRBJ1-5

CDR3nt: TGCAGTGCGCCCTTTGTTGATACGCAGTATTTT
CDR3aa: CSAPFVDTQYF
v_gene: TRBV20-1
d_gene: -
abundance: -
j_gene: TRBJ2-3

CDR3nt: TGTGCCAGCAGCTTAATCAATCTTGGCAGGAACACTGAAGCTTTCTTT
CDR3aa: CASSLINLGRNTEAFF
v_gene: TRBV11-1
d_gene: -
abundance: -
j_gene: TRBJ1-1

CDR3nt: TGTGCCAGCAGTCGGAGCGCGAGGGGCTCCTATAATTCACCCCTCCACTTT
CDR3aa: CASSRSARGSYNSPLHF
v_gene: TRBV27
d_gene: -
abundance: many
j_gene: TRBJ1-6

CDR3nt: TGTGCCAGCTCACGTCTAACTGGGACAGACGCTGAGCAGTTCTTC
CDR3aa: CASSRLTGTDAEQFF
v_gene: TRBV18
d_gene: TRBD1
abundance: many
j_gene: TRBJ2-1

CDR3nt: TGTGCCAGCAGCCCTCTGGGCACTTCTAGCAATCAGCCCCAGCATTTT
CDR3aa: CASSPLGTSSNQPQHF
v_gene: TRBV12-3/TRBV12-4
d_gene: -
abundance: -
j_gene: TRBJ1-5

CDR3nt: TGTGCCAGCAGTTCTACAGCTCACGGGGTACAAGAGACCCAGTACTTC
CDR3aa: CASSSTAHGVQETQYF
v_gene: TRBV12-3/TRBV12-4
d_gene: -
abundance: -
j_gene: TRBJ2-5

CDR3nt: TGCGCCAGCAGTTTTGGCACAAAAGACAGGGCTCCTAATGAAAAACTGTTTTTT
CDR3aa: CASSFGTKDRAPNEKLFF
v_gene: TRBV4-1
d_gene: TRBD1
abundance: few
j_gene: TRBJ1-4

CDR3nt: TGCAGCGTTGGGGGGAGGGCCTACAATGAGCAGTTCTTC
CDR3aa: CSVGGRAYNEQFF
v_gene: TRBV29-1
d_gene: TRBD2
abundance: few
j_gene: TRBJ2-1

CDR3nt: TGTGCCAGCAGTTACCCGGGAACTGGAAACACCATATATTTT
CDR3aa: CASSYPGTGNTIYF
v_gene: TRBV6-5
d_gene: -
abundance: -
j_gene: TRBJ1-3

CDR3nt: TGTGCCAGCAGCTTAGAGTCCTCTAGCACAGATACGCAGTATTTT
CDR3aa: CASSLESSSTDTQYF
v_gene: TRBV7-2
d_gene: -
abundance: -
j_gene: TRBJ2-3

CDR3nt: TGCGCCAGCAGCTTGGTACAGGGGGCTGGAAACACCATATATTTT
CDR3aa: CASSLVQGAGNTIYF
v_gene: TRBV5-1
d_gene: TRBD1
abundance: many
j_gene: TRBJ1-3

CDR3nt: TGTGCCAGCAGCTTGGCTCCAGCCGAGGGGCGCACCATATATTTT
CDR3aa: CASSLAPAEGRTIYF
v_gene: TRBV5-5
d_gene: -
abundance: -
j_gene: TRBJ1-3

CDR3nt: TGTGCCAGCAGCTCCCCCGGGGCATCGCTTGGGACAGATACGCAGTATTTT
CDR3aa: CASSSPGASLGTDTQYF
v_gene: TRBV7-9
d_gene: -
abundance: few
j_gene: TRBJ2-3

CDR3nt: TGCAGTGCTACGGACAGGTCAATTAGCACAGATACGCAGTATTTT
CDR3aa: CSATDRSISTDTQYF
v_gene: TRBV20-1
d_gene: TRBD1
abundance: few
j_gene: TRBJ2-3

CDR3nt: TGTGCCATCAGTGCGGCTAGCGGGAACACCGGGGAGCTGTTTTTT
CDR3aa: CAISAASGNTGELFF
v_gene: TRBV10-3
d_gene: TRBD2
abundance: few
j_gene: TRBJ2-2

CDR3nt: TGTGCCATCAGTGAGTCAACAGTACTGAACACTGAAGCTTTCTTT
CDR3aa: CAISESTVLNTEAFF
v_gene: TRBV10-3
d_gene: -
abundance: few
j_gene: TRBJ1-1